This T cell receptor (beta chain) was captured by sequencing in a study of technical replicates of blood from a few donors. The CDR3 covers 15 residues. V lost 6 bases and J lost 2; bases outside the gene matches: 3. CDR1 MNHNS and CDR2 SASEGT come from the germline V gene. The data were produced by immunoSEQ multiplex PCR, yet TCRdb's version contains in-frame clones alone and is incomplete. Of some 90,000 clones in the sample, roughly 95% were seen once. The sample consisted of T cells isolated from PBMCs. The chain is built from TRBV6-1 and TRBJ2-5, with 13 bases that match TRBD2. The TCR sequence derives from a human donor in good health. The CDR3: CASSGTSGTQETQYF. Written as DNA, the CDR3 is TGTGCCAGCAGCGGGACTAGCGGGACTCAAGAGACCCAGTACTTC.